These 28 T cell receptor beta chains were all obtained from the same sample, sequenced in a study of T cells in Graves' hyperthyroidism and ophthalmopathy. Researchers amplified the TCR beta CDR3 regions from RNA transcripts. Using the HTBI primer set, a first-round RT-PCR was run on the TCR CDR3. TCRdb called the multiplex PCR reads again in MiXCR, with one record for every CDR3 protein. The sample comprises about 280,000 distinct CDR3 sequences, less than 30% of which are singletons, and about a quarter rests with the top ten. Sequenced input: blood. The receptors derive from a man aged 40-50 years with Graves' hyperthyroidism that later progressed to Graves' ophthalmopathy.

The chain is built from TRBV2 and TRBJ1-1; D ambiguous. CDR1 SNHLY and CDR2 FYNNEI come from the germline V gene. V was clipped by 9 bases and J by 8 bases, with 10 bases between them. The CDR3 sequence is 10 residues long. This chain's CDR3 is CASNGVEAFF. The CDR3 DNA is TGTGCCAGTAACGGGGTCGAAGCTTTCTTT.

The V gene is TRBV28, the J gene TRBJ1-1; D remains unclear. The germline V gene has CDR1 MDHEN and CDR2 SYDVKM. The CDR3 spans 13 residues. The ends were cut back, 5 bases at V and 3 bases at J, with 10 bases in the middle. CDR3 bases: TGTGCCAGCAGTGAGGGTATGTACACTGAAGCTTTCTTT. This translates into CASSEGMYTEAFF.

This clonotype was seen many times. For the CDR3, the DNA is TGCAGTGCTAGAGAGGGCCATAGCGGGACAGATACGCAGTATTTT. Its translation is CSAREGHSGTDTQYF. The chain combines TRBV20-1 with TRBJ2-3; 7 bases fit TRBD2. The CDR3 covers 15 residues. Losses at the gene ends were 0 bases for V and 3 bases for J; bases not matched to a gene: 6. The V gene's germline CDR1 is DFQATT and CDR2 SNEGSKA (reference sequence).

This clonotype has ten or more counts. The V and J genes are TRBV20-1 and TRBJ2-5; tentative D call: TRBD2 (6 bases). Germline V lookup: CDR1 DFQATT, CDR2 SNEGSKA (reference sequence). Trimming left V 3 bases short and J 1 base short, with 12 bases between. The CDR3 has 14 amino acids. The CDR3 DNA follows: TGCAGTGCTAGCCCCCCGGGAGCCCAAGAGACCCAGTACTTC. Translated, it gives CSASPPGAQETQYF.

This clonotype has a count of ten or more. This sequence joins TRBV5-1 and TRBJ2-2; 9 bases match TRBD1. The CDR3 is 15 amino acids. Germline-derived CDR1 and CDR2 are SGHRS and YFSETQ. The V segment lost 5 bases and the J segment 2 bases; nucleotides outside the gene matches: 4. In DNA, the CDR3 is TGCGCCAGCAGAACAGGGGGCTTAAACACCGGGGAGCTGTTTTTT. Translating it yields CASRTGGLNTGELFF.

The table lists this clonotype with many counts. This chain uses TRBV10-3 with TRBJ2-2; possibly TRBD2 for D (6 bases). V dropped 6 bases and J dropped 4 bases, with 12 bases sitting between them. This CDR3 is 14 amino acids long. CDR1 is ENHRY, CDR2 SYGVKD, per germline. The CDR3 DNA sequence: TGTGCCATCAGCGGGAGCGAGGTCACCGGGGAGCTGTTTTTT. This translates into CAISGSEVTGELFF.

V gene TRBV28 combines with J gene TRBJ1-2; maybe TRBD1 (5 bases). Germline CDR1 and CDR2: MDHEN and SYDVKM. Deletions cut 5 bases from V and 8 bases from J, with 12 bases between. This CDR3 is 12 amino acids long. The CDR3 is CASSDLWDGYTF. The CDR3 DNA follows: TGTGCCAGCAGTGACCTCTGGGACGGCTACACCTTC.

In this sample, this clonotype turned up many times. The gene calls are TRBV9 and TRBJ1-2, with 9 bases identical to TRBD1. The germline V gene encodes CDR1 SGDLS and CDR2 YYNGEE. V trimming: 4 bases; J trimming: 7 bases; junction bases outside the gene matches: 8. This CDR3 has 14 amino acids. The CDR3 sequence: CASSLETGGSGYTF. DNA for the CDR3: TGTGCCAGCAGCCTAGAGACAGGGGGATCTGGCTACACCTTC.

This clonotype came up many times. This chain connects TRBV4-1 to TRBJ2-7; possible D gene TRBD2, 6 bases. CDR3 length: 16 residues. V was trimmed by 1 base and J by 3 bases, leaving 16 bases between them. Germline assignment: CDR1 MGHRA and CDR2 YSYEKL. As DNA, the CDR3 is TGCGCCAGCAGCCAAGCGACGGGCGGGAAGAACTACGAGCAGTACTTC. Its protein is CASSQATGGKNYEQYF.

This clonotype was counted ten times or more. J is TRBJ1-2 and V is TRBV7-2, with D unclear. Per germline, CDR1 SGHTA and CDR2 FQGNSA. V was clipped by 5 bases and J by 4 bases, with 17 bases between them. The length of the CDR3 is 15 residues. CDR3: CASSIQLGLGYGYTF. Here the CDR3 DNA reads TGTGCCAGCAGCATCCAGTTGGGGTTAGGCTATGGCTACACCTTC.

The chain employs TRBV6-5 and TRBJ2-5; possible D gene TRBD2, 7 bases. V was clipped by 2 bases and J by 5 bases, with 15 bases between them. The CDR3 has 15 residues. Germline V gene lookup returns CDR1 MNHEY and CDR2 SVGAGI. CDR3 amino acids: CASSYPEGGEETQYF. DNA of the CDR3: TGTGCCAGCAGTTACCCCGAGGGGGGGGAGGAGACCCAGTACTTC.

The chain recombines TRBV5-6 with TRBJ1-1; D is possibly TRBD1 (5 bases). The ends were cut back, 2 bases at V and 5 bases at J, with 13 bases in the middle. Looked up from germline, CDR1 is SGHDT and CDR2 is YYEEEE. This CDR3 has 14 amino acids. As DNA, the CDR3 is TGTGCCAGCAGCTTTGTCCAGGGCGGGACTGAAGCTTTCTTT. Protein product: CASSFVQGGTEAFF.

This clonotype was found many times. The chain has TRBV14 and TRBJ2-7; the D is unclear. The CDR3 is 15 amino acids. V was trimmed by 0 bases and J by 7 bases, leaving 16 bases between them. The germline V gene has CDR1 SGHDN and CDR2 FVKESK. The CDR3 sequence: CASSQDGWTLGEQYF. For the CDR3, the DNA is TGTGCCAGCAGCCAAGATGGATGGACCCTTGGGGAGCAGTACTTC.

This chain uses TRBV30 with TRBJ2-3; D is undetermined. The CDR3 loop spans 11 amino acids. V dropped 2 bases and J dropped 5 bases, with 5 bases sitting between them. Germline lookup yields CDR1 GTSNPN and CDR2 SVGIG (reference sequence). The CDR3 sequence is CAWSQGDTQYF. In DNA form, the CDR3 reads TGTGCCTGGAGTCAAGGAGATACGCAGTATTTT.

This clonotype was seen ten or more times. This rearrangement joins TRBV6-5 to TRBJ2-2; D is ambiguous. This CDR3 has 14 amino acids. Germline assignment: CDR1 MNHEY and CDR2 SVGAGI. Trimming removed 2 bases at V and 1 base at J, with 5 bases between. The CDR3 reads CASSYSRNTGELFF. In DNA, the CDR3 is TGTGCCAGCAGTTACAGTAGGAACACCGGGGAGCTGTTTTTT.

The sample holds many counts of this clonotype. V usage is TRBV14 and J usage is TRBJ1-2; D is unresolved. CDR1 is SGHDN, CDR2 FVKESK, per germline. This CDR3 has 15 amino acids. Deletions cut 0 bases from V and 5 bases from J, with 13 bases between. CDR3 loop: CASSQDYGSFYGYTF. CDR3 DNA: TGTGCCAGCAGCCAAGATTATGGCAGTTTTTATGGCTACACCTTC.

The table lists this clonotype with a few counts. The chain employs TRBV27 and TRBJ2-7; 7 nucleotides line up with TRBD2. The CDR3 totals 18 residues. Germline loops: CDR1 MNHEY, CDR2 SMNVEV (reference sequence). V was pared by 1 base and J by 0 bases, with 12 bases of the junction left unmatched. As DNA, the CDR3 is TGTGCCAGCAGTTTATTCCCGTCCGCTAGCGGTTACTCCTACGAGCAGTACTTC. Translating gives CASSLFPSASGYSYEQYF.

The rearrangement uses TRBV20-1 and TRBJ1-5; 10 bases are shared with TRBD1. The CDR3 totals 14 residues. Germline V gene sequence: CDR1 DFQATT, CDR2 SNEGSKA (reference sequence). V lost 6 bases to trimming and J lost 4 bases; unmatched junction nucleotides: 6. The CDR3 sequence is CSAGTGAVNQPQHF. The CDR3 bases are TGCAGTGCGGGGACAGGGGCCGTTAATCAGCCCCAGCATTTT.

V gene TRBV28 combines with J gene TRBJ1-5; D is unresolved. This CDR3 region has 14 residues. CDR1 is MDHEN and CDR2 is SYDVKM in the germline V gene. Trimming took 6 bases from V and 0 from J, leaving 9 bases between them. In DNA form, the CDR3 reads TGTGCCAGCAGGCCCGAGTATAGCAATCAGCCCCAGCATTTT. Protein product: CASRPEYSNQPQHF.

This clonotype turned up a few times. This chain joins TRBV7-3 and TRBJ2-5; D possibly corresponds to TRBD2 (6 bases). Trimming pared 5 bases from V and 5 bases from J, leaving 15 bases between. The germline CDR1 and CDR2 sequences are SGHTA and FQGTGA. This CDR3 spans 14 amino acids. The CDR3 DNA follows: TGTGCCAGCAGCCCAGGTTGGGCGGGGGAGACCCAGTACTTC. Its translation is CASSPGWAGETQYF. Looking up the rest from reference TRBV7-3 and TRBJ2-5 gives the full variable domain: GAGVSQTPSNKVTEKGKYVELRCDPISGHTALYWYRQSLGQGPEFLIYFQGTGAADDSGLPNDRFFAVRPEGSVSTLKIQRTERGDSAVYLCASSPGWAGETQYFGPGTRLLVL.

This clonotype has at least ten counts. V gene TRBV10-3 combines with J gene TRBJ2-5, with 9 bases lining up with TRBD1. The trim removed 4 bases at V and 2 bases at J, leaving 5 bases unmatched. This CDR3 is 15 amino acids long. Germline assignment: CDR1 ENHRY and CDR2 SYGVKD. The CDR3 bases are TGTGCCATCAGTGTGGGGACAGGGAGTCAAGAGACCCAGTACTTC. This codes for CAISVGTGSQETQYF.

The CDR3 DNA sequence: TGTGCCAGCACACGGACGGCTTTCTTT. It encodes CASTRTAFF. The chain links TRBV6-2 or TRBV6-3 to TRBJ1-1; D gene ambiguous. The CDR3 has 9 amino acids. The germline V gene has CDR1 MNHEY and CDR2 SVGEGT. V was clipped by 7 bases and J by 11 bases, with 8 bases between them.

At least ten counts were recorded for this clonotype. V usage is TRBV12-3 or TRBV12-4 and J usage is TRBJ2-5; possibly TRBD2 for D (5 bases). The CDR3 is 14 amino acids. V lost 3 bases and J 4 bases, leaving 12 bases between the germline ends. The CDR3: CASSFVGAAETQYF. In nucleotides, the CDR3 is TGTGCCAGCAGTTTTGTGGGAGCCGCAGAGACCCAGTACTTC.

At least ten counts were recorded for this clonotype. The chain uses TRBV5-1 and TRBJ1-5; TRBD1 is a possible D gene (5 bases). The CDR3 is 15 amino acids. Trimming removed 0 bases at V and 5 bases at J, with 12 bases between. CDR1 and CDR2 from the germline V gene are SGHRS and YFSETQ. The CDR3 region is CASSLGQGGDQPQHF. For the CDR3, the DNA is TGCGCCAGCAGCTTGGGCCAGGGAGGCGATCAGCCCCAGCATTTT.

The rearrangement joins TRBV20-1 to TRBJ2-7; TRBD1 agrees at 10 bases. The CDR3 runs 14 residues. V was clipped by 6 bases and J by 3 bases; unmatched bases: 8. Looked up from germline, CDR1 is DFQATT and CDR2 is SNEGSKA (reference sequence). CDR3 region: CSAKVDRGHYEQYF. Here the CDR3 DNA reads TGCAGTGCGAAGGTTGACAGGGGGCACTACGAGCAGTACTTC.

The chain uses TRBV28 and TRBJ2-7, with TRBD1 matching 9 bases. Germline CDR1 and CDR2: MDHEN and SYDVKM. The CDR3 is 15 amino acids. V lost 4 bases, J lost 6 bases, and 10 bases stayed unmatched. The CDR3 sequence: CASSSAGQGLIEQYF. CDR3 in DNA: TGTGCCAGCAGTTCGGCGGGACAGGGTTTGATCGAGCAGTACTTC.

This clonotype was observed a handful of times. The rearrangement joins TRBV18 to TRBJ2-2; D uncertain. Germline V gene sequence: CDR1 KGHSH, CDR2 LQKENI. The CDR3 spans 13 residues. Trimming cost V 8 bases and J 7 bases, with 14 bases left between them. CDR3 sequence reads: CASPGHGNGELFF. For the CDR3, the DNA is TGTGCCAGCCCCGGTCATGGCAACGGGGAGCTGTTTTTT. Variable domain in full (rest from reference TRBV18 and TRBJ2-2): NAGVMQNPRHLVRRRGQEARLRCSPMKGHSHVYWYRQLPEEGLKFMVYLQKENIIDESGMPKERFSAEFPKEGPSILRIQQVVRGDSAAYFCASPGHGNGELFFGEGSRLTVL.

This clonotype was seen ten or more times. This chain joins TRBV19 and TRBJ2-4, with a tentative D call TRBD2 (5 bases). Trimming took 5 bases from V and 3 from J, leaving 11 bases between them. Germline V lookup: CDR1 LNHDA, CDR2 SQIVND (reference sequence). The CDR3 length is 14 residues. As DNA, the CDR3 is TGTGCCAGTAGTCCCCGTCGGGACAAAAACATTCAGTACTTC. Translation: CASSPRRDKNIQYF.